This T cell receptor beta chain is from a study of T-cell reconstitution after alpha-beta-depleted transplantation in children. For TCRbeta, the library was prepared with unique molecular identifiers. MiXCR, applied by TCRdb to the PCR reads, yields one record per CDR3 protein. The sample holds 780,000 or so distinct CDR3 sequences; about 15% are singletons and the top ten take approximately 5%. CDR1 and CDR2 (germline): SGHRS, YFSETQ. Trimming removed 0 bases from V and 8 bases from J; junction bases left unmatched: 6. The CDR3 has 15 amino acids. This receptor was identified in a male patient between 10 and 17 years old who had a stem cell transplant for acute lymphoblastic leukemia, so the T cells may come from the graft donor. This specimen was PBMCs, mostly from graft donor cells, taken 360 days after TCRalphabeta/CD19-depleted stem cell transplant. The chain recombines TRBV5-1 with TRBJ2-1, with 9 bases identical to TRBD2. In DNA form, the CDR3 reads TGCGCCAGCAGCTTGGGGCTAGCGGGAACCGATGAGCAGTTCTTC. Translating gives CASSLGLAGTDEQFF.